Each of the 4 T cell receptor beta chains below was sequenced from the same sample in a study of T cells after yellow fever vaccination. TCRdb called the 5' RACE reads again in MiXCR, with one record for every CDR3 protein. The sample carries some 29,000 distinct CDR3 sequences, around 5% recorded once. The sequences come from CD8+ T cells sorted from PBMCs, collected 10 days after the yellow fever booster vaccination. Every receptor here comes from a man aged 30 to 39 who received the YFV17D yellow fever vaccine.

This clonotype has a count of ten or more. This chain links TRBV7-2 with TRBJ2-7, with a tentative D call TRBD1 (6 bases). Germline V gene sequence: CDR1 SGHTA, CDR2 FQGNSA. The CDR3 loop spans 13 amino acids. V was pared by 4 bases and J by 1 base, with 8 bases between. DNA of the CDR3: TGTGCCAGCAGCTCAACAGGGTCCTACGAGCAGTACTTC. As protein: CASSSTGSYEQYF.

This clonotype was counted at least ten times. This chain uses TRBV6-2 or TRBV6-3 with TRBJ2-1, with a weak D call TRBD2 (6 bases). Between the trimmed V and J ends, which lost 6 bases and 6 bases, there was a span of 12 bases. Germline lookup yields CDR1 MNHEY and CDR2 SVGEGT. The CDR3 spans 13 residues. CDR3 DNA: TGTGCCAGCAGCGAGACTAGTTTCAATGAGCAGTTCTTC. This codes for CASSETSFNEQFF.

This clonotype came up many times. The V call is TRBV20-1, the J call TRBJ2-6; D is perhaps TRBD2 (6 bases). This CDR3 region has 16 residues. The ends were cut back, 0 bases at V and 1 base at J, with 10 bases in the middle. Germline CDR1 DFQATT, CDR2 SNEGSKA (reference sequence). Written as DNA, the CDR3 is TGCAGTGCTAGAGATTTGGAGGGGTCTGGGGCCAACGTCCTGACTTTC. It yields the protein CSARDLEGSGANVLTF.

This clonotype was observed many times. This chain links TRBV27 with TRBJ2-7, with TRBD1 as a possible D gene (6 bases). The CDR3 covers 16 residues. Deletions cut 0 bases from V and 2 bases from J, with 14 bases between. Germline V gene data show CDR1 as MNHEY and CDR2 as SMNVEV (reference sequence). The CDR3 loop is CASSLSGLGQPYEQYF. The CDR3 DNA reads as TGTGCCAGCAGTTTATCTGGCCTCGGACAGCCCTACGAGCAGTACTTC.